This TCR beta chain was retrieved from a study of blood T cell repertoires in COVID-19. Germline values: CDR1 SQVTM, CDR2 ANQGSEA. The junction had 7 bases not matched to a gene; V was cut back by 4 bases and J by 4 bases. The CDR3 length is 14 residues. TCRdb's table, derived via immunoSEQ multiplex PCR, lists solely in-frame clones and lacks some. The sample lists about 39,000 clones; about nine tenths were seen once. The V and J genes are TRBV29-1 and TRBJ2-1, with TRBD1 matching over 7 bases. Sequencing was done on a sample of peripheral blood. The receptor comes from a man aged 45-60 years with active COVID-19. The CDR3 region is CSVVRTGSYNEQFF. CDR3 DNA sequence: TGCAGCGTTGTTAGGACAGGATCATACAATGAGCAGTTCTTC.